This TCR beta chain is from a study of blood T cell repertoires in COVID-19 (TCRdb year 2020). For the wider study: The collaborator samples originated in the United States, Italy and Spain and spanned the acute and convalescent phases of COVID-19. The prospective study material was composed of cDNA or gDNA derived from T cells, B-cell-depleted T cells, or PBMCs. The samples were drawn from two sources: the first 160 participants of the ongoing ImmuneRACE study, and approximately 1,300 subjects contributed by 6 global collaborators. A freely available public database, intended as a resource for researchers studying the immune response to SARS-CoV-2, is where the repertoires were released. Where HLA class I and class II types were available, the types were taken from metadata supplied by the sample provider, not from assay-based typing. Deeply sampled blood TCRbeta repertoires from subjects exposed to, actively infected with, or recovered from COVID-19 were included in the dataset. A de-identified subject ID, COVID-19 status, age in years and sex were almost always included in the sample metadata.

TCRbeta CDR3 regions were amplified from genomic DNA using the immunoSEQ Assay, a bias-controlled multiplex PCR. The published analysis was carried out like this. Nucleated cell counts per sample were estimated from amplification of reference gene primers within the assay. To quantify the absolute abundance of each unique TCRbeta CDR3 rearrangement, sequence reads were collapsed and filtered. For each sample, productive Simpson clonality was calculated by taking the square root of Simpson's diversity index across productive rearrangements. TCRdb took this table from immuneACCESS and kept in-frame rearrangements with V and J called. Such tables lack part of the clones; where checked against another copy, unresolved V genes explain under half of the gap, and the rest is unexplained. From that table come the V and J calls and clone size; the DNA was used to work out D and trimming. The sample has about 150,000 clones on record, approximately 82% of them singletons. The top ten constitute about 6.8% of the sample.

Collaborating institutions collected whole blood in K2EDTA tubes following their own protocols. Collaborator samples were shipped for TCRbeta analysis as frozen whole blood, isolated PBMCs, or DNA extracted from either sample type. Paper-wide results and their limitations: How much clinical and demographic metadata was included differed by source and by participant, and the metadata was provided uncurated.

The count of this clone is one. The antigen it binds to is not known. Base-call qualities are not available, and no considerably larger clone is one nucleotide away. This receptor was obtained from a woman in her forties or fifties in a cohort sampled during active or convalescent COVID-19. Sample: peripheral blood.

DNA sequence: TGTGCCAGCAGCCAAGACAGGGGGGATACGCAGTATTTT. This gives the protein CASSQDRGDTQYF. The sequence links TRBV3-1 (or the pseudogene TRBV3-2) to TRBJ2-3; the central 7 bases match TRBD1. The CDR3 spans 13 residues, from the cysteine through the phenylalanine. The entry retains the CDR3 DNA only, 39 bases that are in frame from base 1. CDR1 is given as LGHDT and CDR2 as YNNKEL, both from the germline V gene (reference sequence). V is trimmed back by 0 bases and J by 6 bases, and the junction contains 0 bases that no gene match accounts for.